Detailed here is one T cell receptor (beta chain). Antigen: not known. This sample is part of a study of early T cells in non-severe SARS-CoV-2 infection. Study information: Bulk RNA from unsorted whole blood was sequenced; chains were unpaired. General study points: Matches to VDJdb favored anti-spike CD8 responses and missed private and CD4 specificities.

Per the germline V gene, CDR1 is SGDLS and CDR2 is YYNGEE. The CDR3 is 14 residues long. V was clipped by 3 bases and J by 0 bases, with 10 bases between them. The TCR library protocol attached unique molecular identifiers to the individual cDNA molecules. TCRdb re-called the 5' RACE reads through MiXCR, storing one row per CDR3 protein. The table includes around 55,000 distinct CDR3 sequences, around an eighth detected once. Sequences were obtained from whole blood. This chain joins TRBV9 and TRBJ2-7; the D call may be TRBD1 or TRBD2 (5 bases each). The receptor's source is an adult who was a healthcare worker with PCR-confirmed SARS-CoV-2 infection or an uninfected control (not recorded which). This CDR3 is CASSAGTDSYEQYF. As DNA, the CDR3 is TGTGCCAGCAGCGCGGGGACGGACTCCTACGAGCAGTACTTC.